This T cell receptor (beta chain) was found in a study of CD8+ T cells in alopecia areata. Regarding treatment: oral pan-JAK inhibitor, 5-10 mg twice daily. Sorting of CD4+ and CD8+ T cells was performed on PBMCs. Sequencing used cDNA as its template, made by extracting RNA and reverse transcribing it. Assay used: immunoSEQ multiplex PCR; TCRdb lists only in-frame clones, some missing. The sample has just over 150,000 clones; about three fifths are singletons. V was pared by 11 bases and J by 9 bases, with 11 bases of the junction left unmatched. In germline, CDR1 is SNHLY, CDR2 FYNNEI. CDR3 length: 14 residues.

The sequences come from CD4+ T cells sorted from blood, collected at week 4, from a patient treated with tofacitinib. The chain has TRBV2 and TRBJ2-1, with 12 bases that match TRBD1. This sequence was found in a human donor with alopecia areata. CDR3 nucleotide sequence: TGTGCCGGCTCCGGGACAGGGGGCATGGGTGAGCAGTTCTTC. It is translated as CAGSGTGGMGEQFF.